The clone carrying this TCR beta chain was observed many times. The data stem from a study of molecular identifiers for immune sequencing clone quantification. It was with previously described methods and listed TCR primers that bulk TCR libraries were made. One entry per CDR3 protein, called by TCRdb with MiXCR from the PCR reads. The table has over 600,000 distinct CDR3 sequences, 20% seen once. Looked up from germline, CDR1 is MNHEY and CDR2 is SMNVEV (reference sequence). The CDR3 extends over 13 amino acids. The V end lost 6 bases, the J end lost 6 bases, and 14 bases lay between the germline ends.

The clonotype comes from a human donor in good health. Some libraries in this study had Jurkat cell RNA spiked in. The rearrangement uses TRBV27 and TRBJ1-1; possibly TRBD1 for D (5 bases). Sequenced material: naive CD8+ T cells from blood, with Jurkat cell RNA spiked in. The subset here: FACS-sorted CD8+CD4-CCR7+CD45RA+ naive T cells. The CDR3 sequence: CASSVGLGAEAFF. The CDR3 bases are TGTGCCAGCAGCGTTGGGTTGGGGGCTGAAGCTTTCTTT.